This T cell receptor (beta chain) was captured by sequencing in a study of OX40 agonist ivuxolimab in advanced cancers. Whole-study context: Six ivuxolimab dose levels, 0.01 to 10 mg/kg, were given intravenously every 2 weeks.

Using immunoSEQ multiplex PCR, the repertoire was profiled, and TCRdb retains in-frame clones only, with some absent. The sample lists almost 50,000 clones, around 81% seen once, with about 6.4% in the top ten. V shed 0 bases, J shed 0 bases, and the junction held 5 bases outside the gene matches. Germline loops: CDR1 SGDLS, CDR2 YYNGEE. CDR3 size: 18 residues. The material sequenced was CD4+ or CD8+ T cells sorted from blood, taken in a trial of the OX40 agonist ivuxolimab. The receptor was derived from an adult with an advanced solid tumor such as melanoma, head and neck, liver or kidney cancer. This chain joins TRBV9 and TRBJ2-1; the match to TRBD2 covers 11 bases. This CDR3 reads CASSVGDSGGVSYNEQFF. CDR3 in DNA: TGTGCCAGCAGCGTAGGCGATAGCGGGGGGGTCTCCTACAATGAGCAGTTCTTC.